This T cell receptor (beta chain) was recorded in a study of cytomegalovirus exposure and HLA in healthy donors. Study results and caveats: Researchers left out some V segments, among them TRBV6-2 and TRBV6-3, as indistinguishable. The dataset shows that most TCR sequences were rare, while some public TCRs occurred in many donors.

The PCR made use of 60 Vbeta and 13 Jbeta primers. This table comes from immunoSEQ multiplex PCR, and its TCRdb copy is limited to in-frame clones, with some not included. The ten top clones account for about 0.9%, within a sample of around 210,000 clones. Nominal health characterized the donors when sampled, though unrecorded immune exposures were likely. V was shortened by 2 bases and J by 6 bases, with 7 bases between the two germline ends. Germline V gene lookup returns CDR1 SEHNR and CDR2 FQNEAQ (reference sequence). This CDR3 has 13 residues. A note on this clone: Its antigen is unknown.

Sample: PBMCs. The TCR sequence derives from a woman under 40 in good health and CMV-seropositive. This chain uses TRBV7-9 with TRBJ1-4; D is unresolved. CDR3 loop: CASSLREDEKLFF. CDR3 DNA: TGTGCCAGCAGCTTAAGGGAGGATGAAAAACTGTTTTTT.